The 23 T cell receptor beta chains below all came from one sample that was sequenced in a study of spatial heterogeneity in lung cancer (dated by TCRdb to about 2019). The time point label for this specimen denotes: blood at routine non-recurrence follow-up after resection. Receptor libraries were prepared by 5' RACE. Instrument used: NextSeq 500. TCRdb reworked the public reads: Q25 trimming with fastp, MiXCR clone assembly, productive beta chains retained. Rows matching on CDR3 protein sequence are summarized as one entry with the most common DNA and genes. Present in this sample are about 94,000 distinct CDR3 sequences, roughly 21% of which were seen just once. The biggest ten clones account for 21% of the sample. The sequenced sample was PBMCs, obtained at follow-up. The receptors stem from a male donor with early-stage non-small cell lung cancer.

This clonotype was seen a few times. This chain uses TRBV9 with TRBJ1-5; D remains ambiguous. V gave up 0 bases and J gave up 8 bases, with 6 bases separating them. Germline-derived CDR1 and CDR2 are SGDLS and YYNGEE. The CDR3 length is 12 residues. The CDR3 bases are TGTGCCAGCAGCGTAGTTGCGGAGCCCCAGCATTTT. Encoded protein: CASSVVAEPQHF.

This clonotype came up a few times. CDR3 in amino acids: CASSSRLVPGELFF. The CDR3, as DNA: TGTGCCAGTAGTTCCCGACTAGTGCCCGGGGAGCTGTTTTTT. The V call is TRBV19, the J call TRBJ2-2, with a tentative D call TRBD2 (6 bases). In germline, CDR1 is LNHDA, CDR2 SQIVND (reference sequence). The CDR3 covers 14 residues. V gave up 5 bases and J gave up 6 bases, with 13 bases separating them.

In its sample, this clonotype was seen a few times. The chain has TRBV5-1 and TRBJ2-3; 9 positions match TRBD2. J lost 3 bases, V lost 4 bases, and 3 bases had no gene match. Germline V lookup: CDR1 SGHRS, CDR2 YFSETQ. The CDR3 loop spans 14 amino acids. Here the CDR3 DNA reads TGCGCCAGCAGCGAGGGACTAGCTACAGATACGCAGTATTTT. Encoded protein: CASSEGLATDTQYF.

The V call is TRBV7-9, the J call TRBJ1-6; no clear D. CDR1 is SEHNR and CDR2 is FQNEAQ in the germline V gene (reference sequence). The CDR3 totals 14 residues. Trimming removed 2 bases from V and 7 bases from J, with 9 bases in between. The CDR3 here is CASSLRATNSPLHF. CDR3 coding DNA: TGTGCCAGCAGCTTAAGGGCGACCAATTCACCCCTCCACTTT.

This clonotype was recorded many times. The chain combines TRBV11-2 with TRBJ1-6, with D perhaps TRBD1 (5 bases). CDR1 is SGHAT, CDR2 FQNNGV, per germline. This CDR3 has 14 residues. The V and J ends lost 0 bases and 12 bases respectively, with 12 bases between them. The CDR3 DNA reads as TGTGCCAGCAGCTTAGAAGGGGTCTTAGGACCCCTCCACTTT. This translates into CASSLEGVLGPLHF.

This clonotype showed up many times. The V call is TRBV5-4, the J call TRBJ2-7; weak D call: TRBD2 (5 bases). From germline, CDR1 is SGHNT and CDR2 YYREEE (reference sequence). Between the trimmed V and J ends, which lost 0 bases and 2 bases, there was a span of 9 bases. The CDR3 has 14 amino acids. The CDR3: CASSLGGFTYEQYF. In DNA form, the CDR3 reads TGTGCCAGCAGCTTGGGCGGGTTTACCTACGAGCAGTACTTC.

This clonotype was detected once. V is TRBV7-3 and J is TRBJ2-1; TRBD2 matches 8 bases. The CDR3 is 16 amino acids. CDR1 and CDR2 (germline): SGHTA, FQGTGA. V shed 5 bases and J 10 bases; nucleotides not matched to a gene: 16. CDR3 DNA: TGTGCCAGCAGCGCCCGGGGGACTAGGGGCCCAGGGGAGCAGTTCTTC. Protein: CASSARGTRGPGEQFF.

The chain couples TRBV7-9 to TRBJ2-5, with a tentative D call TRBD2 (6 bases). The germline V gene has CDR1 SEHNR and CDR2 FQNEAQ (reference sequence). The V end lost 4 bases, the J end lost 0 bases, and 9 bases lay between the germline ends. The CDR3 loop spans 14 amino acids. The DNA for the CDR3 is TGTGCCAGCAGCTCGGCGGGGTACCAAGAGACCCAGTACTTC. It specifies CASSSAGYQETQYF.

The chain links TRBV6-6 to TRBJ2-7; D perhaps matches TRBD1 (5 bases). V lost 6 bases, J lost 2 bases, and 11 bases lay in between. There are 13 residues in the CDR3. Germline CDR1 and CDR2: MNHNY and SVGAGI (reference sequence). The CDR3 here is CASSPTTAYEQYF. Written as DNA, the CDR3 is TGTGCCAGCAGCCCAACGACAGCCTACGAGCAGTACTTC.

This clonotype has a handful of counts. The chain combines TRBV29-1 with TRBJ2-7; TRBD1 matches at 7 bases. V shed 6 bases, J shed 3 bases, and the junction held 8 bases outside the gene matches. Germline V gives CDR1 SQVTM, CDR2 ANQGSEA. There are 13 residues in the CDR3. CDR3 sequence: CSVKQGSYYEQYF. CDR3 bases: TGCAGCGTGAAACAGGGGTCTTACTACGAGCAGTACTTC.

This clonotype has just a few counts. The CDR3 DNA follows: TGCGCCAGCAGGACTAGCGGGACCTACAATGAGCAGTTCTTC. Amino acid sequence: CASRTSGTYNEQFF. The chain employs TRBV5-1 and TRBJ2-1; 11 bases agree with TRBD2. Germline loops: CDR1 SGHRS, CDR2 YFSETQ. Germline trimming cut 5 bases from V and 2 bases from J; bases unmatched to any gene: 0. This CDR3 has 14 residues.

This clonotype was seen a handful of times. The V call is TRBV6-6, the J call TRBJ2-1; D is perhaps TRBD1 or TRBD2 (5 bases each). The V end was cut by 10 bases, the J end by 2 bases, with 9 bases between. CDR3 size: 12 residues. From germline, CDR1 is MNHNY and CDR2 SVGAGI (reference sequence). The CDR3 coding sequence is TGTGCCACCGGGACCACCTACAATGAGCAGTTCTTC. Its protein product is CATGTTYNEQFF.

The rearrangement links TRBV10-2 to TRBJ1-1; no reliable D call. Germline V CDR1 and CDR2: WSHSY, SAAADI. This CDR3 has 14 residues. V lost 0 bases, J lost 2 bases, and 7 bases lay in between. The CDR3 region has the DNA TGCGCCAGCAGTGAGTCTCGTCCTAACACTGAAGCTTTCTTT. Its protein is CASSESRPNTEAFF.

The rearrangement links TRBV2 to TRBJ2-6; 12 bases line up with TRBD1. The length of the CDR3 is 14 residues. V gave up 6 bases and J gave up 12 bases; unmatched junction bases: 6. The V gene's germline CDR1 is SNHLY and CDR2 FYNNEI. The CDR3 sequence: CASSPGTGGGVLTF. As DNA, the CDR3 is TGTGCCAGCAGCCCCGGGACAGGGGGCGGCGTCCTGACTTTC.

The CDR3 DNA follows: TGTGCCAGTACCCCAGACAATAGCAATCAGCCCCAGCATTTT. Translating gives CASTPDNSNQPQHF. The chain joins TRBV19 to TRBJ1-5; no reliable D call. Germline values: CDR1 LNHDA, CDR2 SQIVND (reference sequence). The V gene lost 7 bases and the J gene lost 0 bases, with 10 bases spanning the gap. The CDR3 spans 14 residues.

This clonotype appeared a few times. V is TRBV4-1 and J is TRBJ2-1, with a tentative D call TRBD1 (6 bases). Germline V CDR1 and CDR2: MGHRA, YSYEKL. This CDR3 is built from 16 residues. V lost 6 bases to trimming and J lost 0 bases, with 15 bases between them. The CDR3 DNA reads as TGCGCCAGCAGTAGTCGACAGGTTAGCTCCTACAATGAGCAGTTCTTC. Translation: CASSSRQVSSYNEQFF.

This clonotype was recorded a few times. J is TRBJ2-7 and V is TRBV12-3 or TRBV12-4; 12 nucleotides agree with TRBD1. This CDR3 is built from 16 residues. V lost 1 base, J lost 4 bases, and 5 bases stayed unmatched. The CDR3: CASSLGAGQGAYEQYF. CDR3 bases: TGTGCCAGCAGTTTAGGTGCGGGACAGGGGGCATACGAGCAGTACTTC.

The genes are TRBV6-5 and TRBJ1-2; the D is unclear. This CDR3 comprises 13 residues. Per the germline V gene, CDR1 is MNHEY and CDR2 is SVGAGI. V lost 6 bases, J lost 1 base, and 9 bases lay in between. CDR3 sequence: CASRLDGNYGYTF. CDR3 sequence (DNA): TGTGCCAGCAGACTCGACGGTAACTATGGCTACACCTTC.

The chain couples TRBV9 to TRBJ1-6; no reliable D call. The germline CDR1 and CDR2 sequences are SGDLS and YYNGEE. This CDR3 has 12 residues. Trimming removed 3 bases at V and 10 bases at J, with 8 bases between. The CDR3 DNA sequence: TGTGCCAGCAGCGGACCTTCCTCACCCCTCCACTTT. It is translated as CASSGPSSPLHF.

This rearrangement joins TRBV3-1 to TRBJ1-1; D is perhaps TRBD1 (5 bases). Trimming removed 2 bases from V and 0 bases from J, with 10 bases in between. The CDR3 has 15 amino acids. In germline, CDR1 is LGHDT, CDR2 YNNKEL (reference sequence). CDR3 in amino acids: CASSQSTAMNTEAFF. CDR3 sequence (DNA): TGTGCCAGCAGCCAATCGACAGCCATGAACACTGAAGCTTTCTTT. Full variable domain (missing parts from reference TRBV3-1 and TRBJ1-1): DTAVSQTPKYLVTQMGNDKSIKCEQNLGHDTMYWYKQDSKKFLKIMFSYNNKELIINETVPNRFSPKSPDKAHLNLHINSLELGDSAVYFCASSQSTAMNTEAFFGQGTRLTVV.

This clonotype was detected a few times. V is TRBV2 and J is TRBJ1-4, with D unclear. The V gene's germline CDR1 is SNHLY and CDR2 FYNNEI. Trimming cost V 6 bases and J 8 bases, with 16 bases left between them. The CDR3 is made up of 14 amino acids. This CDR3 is CASSAVGGTEKLFF. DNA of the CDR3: TGTGCCAGCAGCGCGGTGGGAGGAACAGAAAAACTGTTTTTT.

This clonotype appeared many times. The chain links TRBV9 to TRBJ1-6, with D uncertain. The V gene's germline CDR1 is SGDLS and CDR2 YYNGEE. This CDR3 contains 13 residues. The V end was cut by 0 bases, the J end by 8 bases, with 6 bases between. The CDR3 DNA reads TGTGCCAGCAGCGTAGTTCCCGATTCACCCCTCCACTTT. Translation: CASSVVPDSPLHF.

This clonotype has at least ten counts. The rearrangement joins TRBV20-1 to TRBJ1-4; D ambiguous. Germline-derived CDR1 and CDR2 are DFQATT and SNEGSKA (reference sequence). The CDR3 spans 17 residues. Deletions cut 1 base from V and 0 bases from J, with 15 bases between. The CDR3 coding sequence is TGCAGTGCTAGAGTGGAAGGTGGAGTTGCAACTAATGAAAAACTGTTTTTT. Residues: CSARVEGGVATNEKLFF.